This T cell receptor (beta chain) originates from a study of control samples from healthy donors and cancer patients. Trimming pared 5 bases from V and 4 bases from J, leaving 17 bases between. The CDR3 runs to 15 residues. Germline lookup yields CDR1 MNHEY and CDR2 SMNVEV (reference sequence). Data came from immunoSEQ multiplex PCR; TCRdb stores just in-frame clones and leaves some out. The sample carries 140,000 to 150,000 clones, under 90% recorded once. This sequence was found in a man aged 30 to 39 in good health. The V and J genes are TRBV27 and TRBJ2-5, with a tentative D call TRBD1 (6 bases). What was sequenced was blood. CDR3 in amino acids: CASSHVGALIETQYF. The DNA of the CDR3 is TGTGCCAGCAGTCACGTGGGGGCCCTGATAGAGACCCAGTACTTC.